The present TCR beta chain was sequenced within a study of T cell responses to AZD1222 COVID-19 vaccine. Overall study results and limits: Recipients of two AZD1222 doses showed rising Spike-specific TCR breadth and depth.

TCRdb keeps only in-frame clones here, not all; method: immunoSEQ multiplex PCR. The sample has 75,000 to 100,000 clones, around 89% seen once. Details on this clone: Antigen specificity is unknown.

The sequence was collected from an adult in good health. The material sequenced was peripheral blood, taken on day 0 of AZD1222 vaccination.

CDR3 sequence (DNA): TGTGCCAGTAGTATGGGACTAGCGGGAGGGCCAGCAGATACGCAGTATTTT. Translation gives CASSMGLAGGPADTQYF. The chain recombines TRBV19 with TRBJ2-3; TRBD2 matches 16 bases. This CDR3 comprises 17 residues. Losses at the gene ends were 3 bases for V and 4 bases for J; bases not matched to a gene: 4. CDR1 LNHDA and CDR2 SQIVND come from the germline V gene (reference sequence).